This is a list of T cell receptor beta chains from one sample in a study of shared clonotypes between healthy human individuals. TCRdb's table, derived via immunoSEQ multiplex PCR, lists solely in-frame clones and lacks some. The data contain under 2,500,000 clones, about 94% of them seen just once; the ten biggest clones take up roughly 0.13%. Material for sequencing was naive CD4+ T cells sorted from blood. These receptors all come from a man younger than 35 in good health. Each CDR3 is given with its conserved first and last residue. Fields, in order: V gene, J gene, D gene, clone size, CDR3 protein, CDR3 DNA. D genes are given only for firm matches. Clone sizes are given selectively: once, few, many, or a class where the clone is expanded.

TRBV5-1	TRBJ2-7	-	-	CASSPRPAKRSHEQYF	TGCGCCAGCAGCCCGAGGCCAGCCAAGAGATCCCACGAGCAGTACTTC
TRBV6-1	TRBJ2-2	-	-	CASSSKGGVELFF	TGTGCCAGCAGTTCCAAGGGTGGAGTGGAGCTGTTTTTT
TRBV28	TRBJ2-1	-	-	CASSFLGYSSYNEQFF	TGTGCCAGCAGTTTTCTCGGTTACAGCTCCTACAATGAGCAGTTCTTC
TRBV5-1	TRBJ2-3	-	-	CASSPGDGVSTDTQYF	TGCGCCAGCAGCCCTGGTGACGGGGTTAGCACAGATACGCAGTATTTT
TRBV2	TRBJ1-6	-	-	CASSGRENSPLHF	TGTGCCAGCAGTGGTCGGGAGAATTCACCCCTCCACTTT
TRBV5-1	TRBJ2-7	-	-	CASSLMGLSSSYEQYF	TGCGCCAGCAGCTTAATGGGACTTTCAAGCTCCTACGAGCAGTACTTC
TRBV28	TRBJ1-2	-	-	CASSLARHYGYTF	TGTGCCAGCAGTTTAGCCAGGCACTATGGCTACACCTTC
TRBV19	TRBJ2-5	TRBD2	-	CASSSLAGQETQYF	TGTGCCAGTAGTTCCCTAGCGGGGCAAGAGACCCAGTACTTC
TRBV15	TRBJ2-7	-	-	CATSARQSGEQYF	TGTGCCACCAGCGCTCGACAGTCCGGCGAGCAGTACTTC
TRBV30	TRBJ1-2	TRBD1	-	CACDILDRVNYGYTF	TGTGCCTGCGACATCCTGGACAGGGTCAACTATGGCTACACCTTC
TRBV18	TRBJ2-5	TRBD1	-	CASSPGQQETQYF	TGTGCCAGCTCGCCGGGACAGCAAGAGACCCAGTACTTC
TRBV19	TRBJ1-1	TRBD1	-	CASSKPSTGFMNTEAFF	TGTGCCAGTAGTAAACCATCGACAGGGTTCATGAACACTGAAGCTTTCTTT
TRBV28	TRBJ2-7	-	-	CASSTAGRGGEQYF	TGTGCCAGCAGTACGGCGGGCCGAGGTGGCGAGCAGTACTTC
TRBV18	TRBJ2-7	-	-	CASSPEGRPYEQYF	TGTGCCAGCTCACCCGAGGGCCGTCCGTACGAGCAGTACTTC
TRBV7-2	TRBJ2-5	TRBD2	-	CASSSNPPGTSGQETQYF	TGTGCCAGCAGCTCGAACCCCCCCGGGACTAGCGGACAAGAGACCCAGTACTTC
TRBV30	TRBJ1-5	TRBD1	-	CATDRARGQPQHF	TGTGCCACGGACAGGGCGAGAGGACAGCCCCAGCATTTT
TRBV4-1	TRBJ1-2	-	-	CASSQEVSTGRLYGYTF	TGCGCCAGCAGCCAAGAGGTCAGTACAGGTCGCTTGTATGGCTACACCTTC
TRBV5-1	TRBJ1-1	-	-	CASSAGVTENTEAFF	TGCGCCAGCAGCGCGGGGGTTACAGAGAACACTGAAGCTTTCTTT
TRBV19	TRBJ2-3	-	-	CASSISWGRADTQYF	TGTGCCAGTAGTATATCCTGGGGGCGGGCAGATACGCAGTATTTT
TRBV2	TRBJ1-3	-	-	CASRGDPGVTGNTIYF	TGTGCCAGCAGGGGGGATCCCGGGGTAACTGGAAACACCATATATTTT
TRBV30	TRBJ1-5	-	few	CAWGERGNQPQHF	TGTGCCTGGGGGGAGAGGGGCAATCAGCCCCAGCATTTT
TRBV5-1	TRBJ1-2	-	-	CASRGYGYTF	TGCGCCAGCCGCGGCTATGGCTACACCTTC
TRBV9	TRBJ2-3	TRBD1	-	CASSVGGRGLDTQYF	TGTGCCAGCAGCGTGGGGGGCAGGGGGCTTGATACGCAGTATTTT
TRBV30	TRBJ1-1	-	-	CALRQPAMNTEAFF	TGTGCCTTAAGACAGCCCGCCATGAACACTGAAGCTTTCTTT
TRBV9	TRBJ2-1	-	-	CASSRQGSYNEQFF	TGTGCCAGCAGCAGGCAGGGGTCTTACAATGAGCAGTTCTTC
TRBV10-1	TRBJ2-7	TRBD1	-	CASKADRGYEQYF	TGCGCCAGCAAAGCGGACAGGGGATACGAGCAGTACTTC
TRBV5-1	TRBJ1-6	-	-	CASSLTSSYNSPLHF	TGCGCCAGCAGCTTAACAAGCTCCTATAATTCACCCCTCCACTTT
TRBV10-3	TRBJ2-5	-	-	CAISESLSETQYF	TGTGCCATCAGTGAGTCCCTCTCCGAGACCCAGTACTTC
TRBV7-9	TRBJ2-5	-	-	CASSFVLGGGETQYF	TGTGCCAGCAGCTTCGTACTAGGTGGGGGAGAGACCCAGTACTTC
TRBV7-9	TRBJ1-4	-	-	CASSSRTATNEKLFF	TGTGCCAGCAGCTCGAGGACAGCAACTAATGAAAAACTGTTTTTT
TRBV28	TRBJ1-5	-	-	CATSGGYQPQHF	TGTGCCACCTCGGGGGGTTATCAGCCCCAGCATTTT
TRBV25-1	TRBJ1-1	-	-	CASSGAGGNTEAFF	TGTGCCAGCAGTGGTGCCGGGGGGAACACTGAAGCTTTCTTT
TRBV28	TRBJ2-7	TRBD1	-	CASSSGQDYEQYF	TGTGCCAGCAGTTCAGGACAGGACTACGAGCAGTACTTC
TRBV11-1	TRBJ2-1	TRBD2	-	CASSPWRGGVSYNEQFF	TGTGCCAGCAGCCCCTGGCGGGGGGGGGTCTCCTACAATGAGCAGTTCTTC
TRBV12-2	TRBJ1-6	-	-	CASRLADRPWLNSPLHF	TGTGCAAGTCGCTTAGCGGACCGCCCTTGGCTTAATTCACCCCTCCACTTT
TRBV9	TRBJ1-3	-	-	CASSVRGEFSGNTIYF	TGTGCCAGCAGCGTAAGGGGGGAGTTCTCTGGAAACACCATATATTTT
TRBV29-1	TRBJ2-7	TRBD1	-	CSVVLGGQVLYEQYF	TGCAGCGTTGTATTAGGGGGACAGGTCCTCTACGAGCAGTACTTC
TRBV18	TRBJ1-1	TRBD1	-	CASSLPTGGRTEAFF	TGTGCCAGCTCCCTCCCGACAGGGGGCAGGACTGAAGCTTTCTTT
TRBV6-5	TRBJ2-7	-	-	CASSTTGGGTYEQYF	TGTGCCAGCAGCACTACAGGGGGGGGAACCTACGAGCAGTACTTC
TRBV4-2	TRBJ2-4	-	-	CASSPDLNLAKNIQYF	TGTGCCAGCAGCCCGGACCTAAATTTAGCCAAAAACATTCAGTACTTC
TRBV18	TRBJ2-4	TRBD1	-	CASSPGQDIQYF	TGTGCCAGCTCACCCGGACAGGACATTCAGTACTTC
TRBV4-1	TRBJ1-4	-	-	CASSQPNEKLFF	TGCGCCAGCAGCCAACCGAATGAAAAACTGTTTTTT
TRBV9	TRBJ2-1	-	-	CASSVGGGKDEQFF	TGTGCCAGCAGCGTAGGGGGCGGGAAGGATGAGCAGTTCTTC
TRBV6-1	TRBJ2-5	TRBD1	-	CASSVDRVYQETQYF	TGTGCCAGCAGTGTGGACAGGGTGTACCAAGAGACCCAGTACTTC
TRBV7-7	TRBJ2-1	TRBD1	-	CASSRDRYNEQFF	TGTGCTAGCAGCCGGGACAGGTACAATGAGCAGTTCTTC
TRBV7-9	TRBJ2-5	-	-	CASSYTGSSRETQYF	TGTGCCAGCAGTTACACAGGGAGTTCTCGAGAGACCCAGTACTTC
TRBV5-1	TRBJ1-2	TRBD1	-	CASSSIGQGGYTF	TGCGCCAGCAGCTCGATCGGACAGGGTGGCTACACCTTC
TRBV28	TRBJ2-7	TRBD1	-	CASSYYGTGSYEQYF	TGTGCCAGCAGTTACTACGGGACAGGGTCCTACGAGCAGTACTTC
TRBV27	TRBJ2-3	-	-	CASPGAASGHTDTQYF	TGTGCCAGCCCCGGAGCAGCGTCGGGACACACAGATACGCAGTATTTT
TRBV19	TRBJ1-2	-	-	CASSMVVEGGYTF	TGTGCCAGTAGTATGGTGGTAGAAGGCGGCTACACCTTC
TRBV10-1	TRBJ2-7	TRBD1	-	CASSESGQGAHEQYF	TGCGCCAGCAGTGAGTCAGGACAGGGGGCACACGAGCAGTACTTC
TRBV5-1	TRBJ1-2	TRBD1	-	CASTDPGQGNIHGYTF	TGCGCCAGCACCGATCCGGGACAGGGTAATATCCATGGCTACACCTTC
TRBV10-3	TRBJ2-2	TRBD1	-	CAISDPGQTTGELFF	TGTGCCATCAGTGATCCGGGACAGACCACCGGGGAGCTGTTTTTT
TRBV6-1	TRBJ1-5	TRBD1	-	CASSEWQGEQPQHF	TGTGCCAGCAGTGAATGGCAGGGGGAACAGCCCCAGCATTTT